What follows are 4 T cell receptor beta chains derived from one specimen sequenced in a study of graft-versus-host responses after intestinal transplantation. Their antigen targets remain unknown. Assay used: immunoSEQ multiplex PCR; TCRdb lists only in-frame clones, some missing. The data show tens of thousands of clones, with approximately 94% seen just once and 2% held by the top ten. The sequences come from unstimulated CD8+ T cells sorted from spleen or lymph node cells, collected before intestinal transplant. The receptor set was obtained from a human donor who received an intestinal transplant.

V usage is TRBV28 and J usage is TRBJ2-2; TRBD1 aligns across 8 bases. This CDR3 is 15 amino acids long. V lost 3 bases and J lost 6; bases outside the gene matches: 6. Germline V gene sequence: CDR1 MDHEN, CDR2 SYDVKM. The CDR3 DNA is TGTGCCAGCAGTTTGGTGACAGGGGTCCCCGGGGAGCTGTTTTTT. It yields the protein CASSLVTGVPGELFF. The full variable domain, in which reference TRBV28 and TRBJ2-2 provide the parts outside the CDR3, is DVKVTQSSRYLVKRTGEKVFLECVQDMDHENMFWYRQDPGLGLRLIYFSYDVKMKEKGDIPEGYSVSREKKERFSLILESASTNQTSMYLCASSLVTGVPGELFFGEGSRLTVL.

This clone came up a few times. V usage is TRBV29-1 and J usage is TRBJ2-2, with TRBD1 matching 8 bases. The CDR3 consists of 14 residues. Germline loops: CDR1 SQVTM, CDR2 ANQGSEA. Losses at the gene ends were 6 bases for V and 6 bases for J; bases not matched to a gene: 9. The CDR3 region has the DNA TGCAGCGTCCACCCAGGGGGCGCCCCCGGGGAGCTGTTTTTT. It yields the protein CSVHPGGAPGELFF.

The chain has TRBV30 and TRBJ2-1; tentative D call: TRBD1 (5 bases). Germline lookup yields CDR1 GTSNPN and CDR2 SVGIG (reference sequence). The CDR3 covers 14 residues. V was trimmed by 7 bases and J by 1 base, leaving 14 bases between them. This chain's CDR3 is CASTPSGSYNEQFF. In nucleotides, the CDR3 is TGTGCCTCTACCCCGTCAGGGTCCTACAATGAGCAGTTCTTC.

The chain couples TRBV9 to TRBJ1-6, with D uncertain. Germline lookup yields CDR1 SGDLS and CDR2 YYNGEE. The CDR3 is made up of 17 amino acids. Trimming stripped 0 bases from V and 7 bases from J, with 17 bases between. Written as DNA, the CDR3 is TGTGCCAGCAGCGTAGCTGAAGGCCCCGGTAGCAATTCACCCCTCCACTTT. This sequence encodes CASSVAEGPGSNSPLHF.